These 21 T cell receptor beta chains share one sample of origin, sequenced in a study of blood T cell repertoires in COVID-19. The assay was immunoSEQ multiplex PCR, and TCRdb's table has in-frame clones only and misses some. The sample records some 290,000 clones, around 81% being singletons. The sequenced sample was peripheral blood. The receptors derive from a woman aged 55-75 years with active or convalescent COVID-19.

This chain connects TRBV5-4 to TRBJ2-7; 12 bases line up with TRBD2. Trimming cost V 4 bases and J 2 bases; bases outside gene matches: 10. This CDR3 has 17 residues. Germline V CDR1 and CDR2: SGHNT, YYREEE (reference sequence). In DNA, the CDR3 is TGTGCCAGCAGCAACCTAGCGGGGGGGCCAGTAGCCTACGAGCAGTACTTC. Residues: CASSNLAGGPVAYEQYF.

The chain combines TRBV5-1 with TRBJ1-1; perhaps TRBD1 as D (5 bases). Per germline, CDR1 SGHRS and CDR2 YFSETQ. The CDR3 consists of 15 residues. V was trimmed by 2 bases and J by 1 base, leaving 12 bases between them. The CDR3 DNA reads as TGCGCCAGCAGCTTTGGGGCGGCCGGGAACACTGAAGCTTTCTTT. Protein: CASSFGAAGNTEAFF.

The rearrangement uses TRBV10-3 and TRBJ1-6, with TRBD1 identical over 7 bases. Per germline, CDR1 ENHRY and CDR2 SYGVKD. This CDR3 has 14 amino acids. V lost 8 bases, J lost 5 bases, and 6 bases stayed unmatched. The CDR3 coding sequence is TGTGCCATCTCCACGACAGGGAATAATTCACCCCTCCACTTT. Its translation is CAISTTGNNSPLHF.

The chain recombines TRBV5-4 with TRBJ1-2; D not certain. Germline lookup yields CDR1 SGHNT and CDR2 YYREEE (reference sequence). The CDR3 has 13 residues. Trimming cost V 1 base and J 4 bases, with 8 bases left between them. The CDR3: CASSLTGTYGYTF. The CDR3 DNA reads TGTGCCAGCAGCTTGACGGGTACCTATGGCTACACCTTC.

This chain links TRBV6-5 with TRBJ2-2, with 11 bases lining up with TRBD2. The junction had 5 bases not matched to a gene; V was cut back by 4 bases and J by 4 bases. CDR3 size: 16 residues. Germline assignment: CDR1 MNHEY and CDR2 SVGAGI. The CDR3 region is CASSSLAGGFTGELFF. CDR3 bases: TGTGCCAGCAGTTCCCTAGCGGGGGGTTTCACCGGGGAGCTGTTTTTT.

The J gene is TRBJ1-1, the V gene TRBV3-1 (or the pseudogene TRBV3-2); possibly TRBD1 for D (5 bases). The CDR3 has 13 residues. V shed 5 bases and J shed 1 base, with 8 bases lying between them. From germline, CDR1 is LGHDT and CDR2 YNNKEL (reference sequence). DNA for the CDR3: TGTGCCAGCAGCGGGGGGGGGAACACTGAAGCTTTCTTT. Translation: CASSGGGNTEAFF.

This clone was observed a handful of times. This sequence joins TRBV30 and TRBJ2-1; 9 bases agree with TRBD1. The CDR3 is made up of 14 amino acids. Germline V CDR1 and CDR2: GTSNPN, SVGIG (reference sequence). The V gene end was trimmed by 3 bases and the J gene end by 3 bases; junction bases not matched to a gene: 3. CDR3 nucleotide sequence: TGTGCCTGGAGGTGGACAGGGGACTACAATGAGCAGTTCTTC. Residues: CAWRWTGDYNEQFF.

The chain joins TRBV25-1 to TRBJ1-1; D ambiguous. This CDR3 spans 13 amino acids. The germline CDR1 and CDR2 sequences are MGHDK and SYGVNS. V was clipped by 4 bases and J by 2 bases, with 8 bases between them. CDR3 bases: TGTGCCAGCAGTGCAAAGCGTAACACTGAAGCTTTCTTT. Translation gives CASSAKRNTEAFF.

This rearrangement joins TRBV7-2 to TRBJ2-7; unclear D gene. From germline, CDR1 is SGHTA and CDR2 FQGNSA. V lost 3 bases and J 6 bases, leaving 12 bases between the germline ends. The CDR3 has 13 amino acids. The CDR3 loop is CASSFFESVEQYF. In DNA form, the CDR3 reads TGTGCCAGCAGCTTTTTCGAGAGCGTCGAGCAGTACTTC.

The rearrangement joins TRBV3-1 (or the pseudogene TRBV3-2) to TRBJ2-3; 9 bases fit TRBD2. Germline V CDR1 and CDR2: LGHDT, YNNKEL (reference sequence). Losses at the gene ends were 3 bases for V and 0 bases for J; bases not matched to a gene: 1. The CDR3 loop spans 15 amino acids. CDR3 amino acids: CASSQRGGSTDTQYF. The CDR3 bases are TGTGCCAGCAGCCAGCGGGGGGGGAGCACAGATACGCAGTATTTT.

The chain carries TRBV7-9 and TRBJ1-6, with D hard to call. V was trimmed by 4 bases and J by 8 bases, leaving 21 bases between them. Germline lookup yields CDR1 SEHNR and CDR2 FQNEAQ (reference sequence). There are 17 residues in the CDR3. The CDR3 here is CASSSGWAGSWDSPLHF. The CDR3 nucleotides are TGTGCCAGCAGCTCGGGATGGGCCGGCTCTTGGGATTCACCCCTCCACTTT.

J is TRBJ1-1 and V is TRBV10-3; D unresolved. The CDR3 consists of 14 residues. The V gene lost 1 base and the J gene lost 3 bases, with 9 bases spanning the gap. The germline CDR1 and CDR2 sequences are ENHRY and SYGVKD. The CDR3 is CAISEYAAHTEAFF. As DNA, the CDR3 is TGTGCCATCAGTGAGTATGCAGCGCACACTGAAGCTTTCTTT.

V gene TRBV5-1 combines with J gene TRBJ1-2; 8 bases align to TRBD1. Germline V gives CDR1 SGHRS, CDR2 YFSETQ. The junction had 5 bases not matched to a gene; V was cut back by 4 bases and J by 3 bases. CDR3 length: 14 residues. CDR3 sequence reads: CASSEQGVHYGYTF. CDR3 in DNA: TGCGCCAGCAGCGAACAGGGGGTACACTATGGCTACACCTTC.

CDR3 sequence reads: CASSDRGNTGELFF. The CDR3 DNA reads TGTGCCAGCAGTGACAGGGGGAACACCGGGGAGCTGTTTTTT. The chain joins TRBV6-4 to TRBJ2-2; weak D call: TRBD1 (5 bases). This CDR3 has 14 residues. Germline-derived CDR1 and CDR2 are MRHNA and SNTAGT. Trimming took off 2 bases at V and 1 base at J, with 5 bases between the two ends.

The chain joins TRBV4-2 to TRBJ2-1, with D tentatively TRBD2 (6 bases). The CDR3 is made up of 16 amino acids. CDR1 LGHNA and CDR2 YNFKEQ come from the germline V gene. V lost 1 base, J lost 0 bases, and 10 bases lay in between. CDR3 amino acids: CASSQGSGVSYNEQFF. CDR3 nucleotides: TGTGCCAGCAGCCAAGGGTCGGGGGTCTCCTACAATGAGCAGTTCTTC.

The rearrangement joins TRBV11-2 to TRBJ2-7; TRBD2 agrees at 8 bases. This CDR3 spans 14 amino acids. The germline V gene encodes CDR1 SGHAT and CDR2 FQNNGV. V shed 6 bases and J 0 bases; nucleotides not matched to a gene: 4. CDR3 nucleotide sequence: TGTGCCAGCAGTACAGGACTAGCCTCCTACGAGCAGTACTTC. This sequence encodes CASSTGLASYEQYF.

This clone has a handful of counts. CDR3 bases: TGCGCCAGCAGCAATTTAGGGGGAACTAATGAAAAACTGTTTTTT. The encoded protein is CASSNLGGTNEKLFF. The J gene is TRBJ1-4, the V gene TRBV4-1; maybe TRBD1 (6 bases). Germline assignment: CDR1 MGHRA and CDR2 YSYEKL. The ends were cut back, 5 bases at V and 1 base at J, with 11 bases in the middle. The CDR3 covers 15 residues.

The DNA for the CDR3 is TGTGCCAGCAGCTCCAGGGGCCAAACCGGGGAGCTGTTTTTT. This codes for CASSSRGQTGELFF. The chain couples TRBV7-3 to TRBJ2-2; tentative D call: TRBD1 (6 bases). This CDR3 region has 14 residues. The germline V and J ends were trimmed by 4 bases and 5 bases, with 11 bases remaining between them. Germline V gene sequence: CDR1 SGHTA, CDR2 FQGTGA.

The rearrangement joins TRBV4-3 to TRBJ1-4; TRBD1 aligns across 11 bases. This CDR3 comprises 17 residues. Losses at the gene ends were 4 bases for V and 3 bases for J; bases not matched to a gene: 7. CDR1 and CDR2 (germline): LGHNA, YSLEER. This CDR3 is CASSLGQGVGSNEKLFF. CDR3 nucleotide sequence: TGCGCCAGCAGCCTGGGACAGGGGGTGGGGTCTAATGAAAAACTGTTTTTT.

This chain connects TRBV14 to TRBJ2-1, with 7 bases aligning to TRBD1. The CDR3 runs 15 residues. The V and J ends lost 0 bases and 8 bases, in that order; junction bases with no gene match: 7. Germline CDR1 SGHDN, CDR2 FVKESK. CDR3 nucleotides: TGTGCCAGCAGCCAAGATGTGACAGGGTTGGATGAGCAGTTCTTC. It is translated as CASSQDVTGLDEQFF.

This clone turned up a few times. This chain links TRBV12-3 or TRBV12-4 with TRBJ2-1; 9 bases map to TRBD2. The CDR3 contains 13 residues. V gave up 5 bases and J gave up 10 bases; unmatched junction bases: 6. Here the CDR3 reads CASSLLTSGEQFF. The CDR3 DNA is TGTGCCAGCAGTCTCCTCACTAGCGGGGAGCAGTTCTTC.